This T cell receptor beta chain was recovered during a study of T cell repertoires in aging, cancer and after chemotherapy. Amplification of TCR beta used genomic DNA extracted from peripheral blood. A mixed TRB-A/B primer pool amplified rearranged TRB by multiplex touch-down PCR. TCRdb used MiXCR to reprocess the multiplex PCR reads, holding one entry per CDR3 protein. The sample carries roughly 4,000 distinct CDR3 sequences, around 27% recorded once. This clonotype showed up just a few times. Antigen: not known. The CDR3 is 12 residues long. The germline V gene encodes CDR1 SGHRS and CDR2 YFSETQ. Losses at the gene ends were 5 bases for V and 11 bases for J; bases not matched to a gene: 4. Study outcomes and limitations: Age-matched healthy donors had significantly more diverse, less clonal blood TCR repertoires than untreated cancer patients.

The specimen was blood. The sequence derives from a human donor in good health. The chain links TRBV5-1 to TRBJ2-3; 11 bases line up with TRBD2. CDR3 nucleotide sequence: TGCGCCAGCAGTTCTAGCGGGAGGATGCAGTATTTT. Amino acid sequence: CASSSSGRMQYF.